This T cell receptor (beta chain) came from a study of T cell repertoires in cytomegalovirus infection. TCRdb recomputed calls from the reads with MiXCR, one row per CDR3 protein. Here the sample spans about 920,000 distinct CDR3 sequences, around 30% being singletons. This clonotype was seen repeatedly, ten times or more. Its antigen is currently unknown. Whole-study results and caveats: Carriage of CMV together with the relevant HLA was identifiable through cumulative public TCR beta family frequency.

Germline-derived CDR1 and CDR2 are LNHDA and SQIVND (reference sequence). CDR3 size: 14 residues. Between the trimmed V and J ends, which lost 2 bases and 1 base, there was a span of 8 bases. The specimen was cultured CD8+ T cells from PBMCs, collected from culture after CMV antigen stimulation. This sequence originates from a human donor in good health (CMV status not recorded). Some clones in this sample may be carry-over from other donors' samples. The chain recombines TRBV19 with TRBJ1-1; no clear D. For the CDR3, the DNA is TGTGCCAGTAGTATATCTGGTGGGAACACTGAAGCTTTCTTT. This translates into CASSISGGNTEAFF.